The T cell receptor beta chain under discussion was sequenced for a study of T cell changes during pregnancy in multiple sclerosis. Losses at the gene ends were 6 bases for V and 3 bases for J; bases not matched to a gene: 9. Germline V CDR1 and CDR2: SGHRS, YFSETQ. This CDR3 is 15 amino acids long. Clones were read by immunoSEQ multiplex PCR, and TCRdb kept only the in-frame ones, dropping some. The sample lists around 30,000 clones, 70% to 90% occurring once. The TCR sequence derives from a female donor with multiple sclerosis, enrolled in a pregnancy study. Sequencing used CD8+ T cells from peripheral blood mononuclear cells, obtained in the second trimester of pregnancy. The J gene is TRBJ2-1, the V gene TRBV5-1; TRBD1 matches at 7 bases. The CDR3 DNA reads TGCGCCAGCAACAACCGGGACAGAAACTACAATGAGCAGTTCTTC. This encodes CASNNRDRNYNEQFF.